This T cell receptor beta chain was retrieved from a study of shared clonotypes between healthy human individuals. Study-level results: Several donors held approximately 4.6% of naive CD4 clonotypes in common.

Concerning this clone itself: The antigen is unknown.

Libraries were prepared by immunoSEQ multiplex PCR; TCRdb keeps only in-frame clonotypes and omits some of them. The sample yields over a million clones, approximately 96% seen once. The TCR was taken from a man under 40 in good health. The sample taken for sequencing was naive CD4+ T cells sorted from blood. Subset specified: CD45RA+ positively selected.

DNA for the CDR3: TGTGCCACCAGCAGGGACTGGAATAGCAATCAGCCCCAGCATTTT. Residues: CATSRDWNSNQPQHF. V gene TRBV15 combines with J gene TRBJ1-5; D is ambiguous. With 3 bases removed from V and 0 bases from J, the gap between germline ends came to 9 bases. This CDR3 is 15 amino acids long. Per germline, CDR1 LNHNV and CDR2 YYDKDF (reference sequence).